The 6 T cell receptor beta chains listed next were all sequenced from one sample in a study of OX40 agonist ivuxolimab in advanced cancers. Produced via immunoSEQ multiplex PCR; TCRdb's table is partial and in-frame only. The sample lists just under 80,000 clones, approximately 84% occurring once. The source material was CD4+ or CD8+ T cells sorted from blood, sampled in a trial of the OX40 agonist ivuxolimab. These receptors all stem from an adult with an advanced solid tumor such as melanoma, head and neck, liver or kidney cancer.

The rearrangement uses TRBV6-1 and TRBJ2-5, with a weak D call TRBD2 (5 bases). The V gene's germline CDR1 is MNHNS and CDR2 SASEGT. The CDR3 contains 15 residues. Trimming pared 4 bases from V and 9 bases from J, leaving 21 bases between. In DNA form, the CDR3 reads TGTGCCAGCAGTGTACTTGGTCTAGCCGGGGAAGCCCAGTACTTC. Its protein product is CASSVLGLAGEAQYF.

V and J are TRBV30 and TRBJ1-4; 7 bases are a match to TRBD1. The CDR3 runs 16 residues. Germline V gives CDR1 GTSNPN, CDR2 SVGIG (reference sequence). Unmatched junction bases numbered 16, after V lost 5 bases and J lost 7 bases. CDR3 DNA: TGTGCCTGGGGAACATATCTAGGACAGGAACCTGAAAAACTGTTTTTT. Amino acids: CAWGTYLGQEPEKLFF.

J is TRBJ2-1 and V is TRBV4-3, with no clear D. V lost 1 base, J lost 7 bases, and 11 bases lay in between. The CDR3 is 14 amino acids. CDR1 is LGHNA, CDR2 YSLEER, per germline. The CDR3 DNA is TGCGCCAGCAGCCAAGGGACGGAGCTTAATGAGCAGTTCTTC. Amino acid sequence: CASSQGTELNEQFF.

This chain uses TRBV7-6 with TRBJ2-7; D is undetermined. The length of the CDR3 is 12 residues. Trimming shortened V by 0 bases and J by 7 bases, and 7 bases separated the two germline ends. Germline V lookup: CDR1 SGHVS, CDR2 FNYEAQ. This chain's CDR3 is CASSLALGEQYF. The CDR3 DNA reads TGTGCCAGCAGCTTAGCGCTAGGGGAGCAGTACTTC. The complete variable domain, with remaining parts taken from reference TRBV7-6 and TRBJ2-7, reads GAGVSQSPRYKVTKRGQDVALRCDPISGHVSLYWYRQALGQGPEFLTYFNYEAQQDKSGLPNDRFSAERPEGSISTLTIQRTEQRDSAMYRCASSLALGEQYFGPGTRLTVT.

The CDR3: CASSPGGSQETQYF. The CDR3 nucleotides are TGCGCCAGCAGCCCCGGGGGCTCCCAAGAGACCCAGTACTTC. The chain recombines TRBV4-1 with TRBJ2-5, with D perhaps being TRBD1 or TRBD2 (6 bases each). Germline V lookup: CDR1 MGHRA, CDR2 YSYEKL. With 4 bases removed from V and 1 base from J, the gap between germline ends came to 10 bases. This CDR3 contains 14 residues.

The chain couples TRBV10-3 to TRBJ2-5, with 12 nucleotides matching TRBD2. TRBJ2-7 matches the DNA end more closely, so the J call is doubtful. CDR1 and CDR2 (germline): ENHRY, SYGVKD. The CDR3 is made up of 18 amino acids. CDR3 region: CAIRPAPRTSGELHEQYF. DNA for the CDR3: TGTGCCATCAGGCCCGCCCCTAGGACTAGCGGGGAGTTGCACGAGCAGTACTTC.